This T cell receptor (beta chain) was documented in a study of cytomegalovirus exposure and HLA in healthy donors. Study-level findings and limits: Across donors, most TCRs were seen rarely, yet some public ones were widespread.

The germline gives CDR1 ENHRY, CDR2 SYGVKD. V lost 6 bases to trimming and J lost 5 bases, with 16 bases between them. The CDR3 length is 14 residues. On this clone: Its matching antigen is unknown.

Libraries were prepared by immunoSEQ multiplex PCR; TCRdb keeps only in-frame clonotypes and omits some of them. Of fewer than 400,000 clones listed, 88% are singletons. Sample: PBMCs. This sequence joins TRBV10-3 and TRBJ2-5; D is perhaps TRBD2 (5 bases). This TCR came from a man aged 30 to 39 in good health and CMV-seronegative. The CDR3 nucleotides are TGTGCCATCAGCGGGTCAGCGGATGTGGAGACCCAGTACTTC. This gives the protein CAISGSADVETQYF.